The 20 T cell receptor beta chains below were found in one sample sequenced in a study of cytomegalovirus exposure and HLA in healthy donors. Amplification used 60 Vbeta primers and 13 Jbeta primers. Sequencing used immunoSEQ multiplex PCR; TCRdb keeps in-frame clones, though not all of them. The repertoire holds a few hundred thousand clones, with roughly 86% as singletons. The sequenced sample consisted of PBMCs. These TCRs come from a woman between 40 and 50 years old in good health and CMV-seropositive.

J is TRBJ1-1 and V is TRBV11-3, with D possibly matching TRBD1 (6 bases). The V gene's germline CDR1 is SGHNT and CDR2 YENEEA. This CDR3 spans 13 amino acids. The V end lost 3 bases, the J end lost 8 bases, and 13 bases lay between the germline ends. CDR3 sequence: CASSFLRGTEAFF. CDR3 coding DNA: TGTGCCAGCAGCTTTTTACGAGGGACAGAAGCTTTCTTT.

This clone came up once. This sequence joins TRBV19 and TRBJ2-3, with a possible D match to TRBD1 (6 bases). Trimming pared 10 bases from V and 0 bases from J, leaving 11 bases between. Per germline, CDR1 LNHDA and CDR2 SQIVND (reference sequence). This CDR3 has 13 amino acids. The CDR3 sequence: CATRGPSTDTQYF. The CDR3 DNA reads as TGTGCCACCAGGGGCCCTAGCACAGATACGCAGTATTTT.

The CDR3 sequence: CASSTRGQGNYGYTF. For the CDR3, the DNA is TGTGCCAGCTCAACTAGGGGACAGGGAAACTATGGCTACACCTTC. V is TRBV18 and J is TRBJ1-2, with 9 nucleotides matching TRBD1. After removal of 5 bases from V and 2 bases from J, the junction contained 6 bases not matched to a gene. The germline gives CDR1 KGHSH, CDR2 LQKENI. The CDR3 totals 15 residues.

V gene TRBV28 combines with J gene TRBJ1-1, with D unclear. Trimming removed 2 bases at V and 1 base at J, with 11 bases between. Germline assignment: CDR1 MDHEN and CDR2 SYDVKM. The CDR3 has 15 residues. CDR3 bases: TGTGCCAGCAGTTTAATCCCTGGGCCGAACACTGAAGCTTTCTTT. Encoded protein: CASSLIPGPNTEAFF.

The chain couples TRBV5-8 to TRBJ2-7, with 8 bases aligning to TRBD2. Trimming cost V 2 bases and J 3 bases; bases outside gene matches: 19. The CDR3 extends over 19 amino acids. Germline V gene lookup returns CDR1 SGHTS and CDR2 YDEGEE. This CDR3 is CASSLLPGLGLYKGYEQYF. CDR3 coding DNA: TGTGCCAGCAGCTTACTCCCGGGACTAGGACTCTACAAGGGCTACGAGCAGTACTTC.

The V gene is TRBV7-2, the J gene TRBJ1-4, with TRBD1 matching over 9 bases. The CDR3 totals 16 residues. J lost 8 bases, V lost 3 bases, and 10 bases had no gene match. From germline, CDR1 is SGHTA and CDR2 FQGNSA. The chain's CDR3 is CASSFSGQGSGEKLFF. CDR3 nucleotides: TGTGCCAGCAGCTTCTCAGGACAGGGGTCAGGGGAAAAACTGTTTTTT.

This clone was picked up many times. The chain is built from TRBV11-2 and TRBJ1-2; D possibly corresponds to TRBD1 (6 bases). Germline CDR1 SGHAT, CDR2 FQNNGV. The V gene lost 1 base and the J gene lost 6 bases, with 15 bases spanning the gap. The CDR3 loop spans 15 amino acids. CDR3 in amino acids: CASSLGARGVDGYTF. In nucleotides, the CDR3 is TGTGCCAGCAGCTTAGGAGCCAGGGGAGTGGATGGCTACACCTTC.

The CDR3 bases are TGTGCCAGTTCGCCCTCCTATAGCAATCAGCCCCAGCATTTT. Residues: CASSPSYSNQPQHF. The J gene is TRBJ1-5, the V gene TRBV25-1; no clear D. The CDR3 loop spans 14 amino acids. Germline V CDR1 and CDR2: MGHDK, SYGVNS. V dropped 9 bases and J dropped 0 bases, with 12 bases sitting between them.

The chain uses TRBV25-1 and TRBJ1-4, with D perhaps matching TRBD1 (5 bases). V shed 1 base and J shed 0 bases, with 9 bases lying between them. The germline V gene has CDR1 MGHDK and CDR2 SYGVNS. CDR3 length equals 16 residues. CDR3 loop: CASSESHRPTNEKLFF. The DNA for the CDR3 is TGTGCCAGCAGTGAATCCCACAGGCCAACTAATGAAAAACTGTTTTTT.

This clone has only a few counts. CDR3 sequence (DNA): TGTGCCAGCAGCTTCCCCCTAGCAGTGAACAATGAGCAGTTCTTC. Protein sequence: CASSFPLAVNNEQFF. The chain links TRBV7-8 to TRBJ2-1; D may be TRBD2 (5 bases). In germline, CDR1 is SGHVS, CDR2 FQNEAQ. CDR3 length equals 15 residues. Between the trimmed V and J ends, which lost 3 bases and 5 bases, there was a span of 14 bases. Supplemented by reference TRBV7-8 and TRBJ2-1, the full variable domain reads GAGVSQSPRYKVAKRGQDVALRCDPISGHVSLFWYQQALGQGPEFLTYFQNEAQLDKSGLPSDRFFAERPEGSVSTLKIQRTQQEDSAVYLCASSFPLAVNNEQFFGPGTRLTVL.

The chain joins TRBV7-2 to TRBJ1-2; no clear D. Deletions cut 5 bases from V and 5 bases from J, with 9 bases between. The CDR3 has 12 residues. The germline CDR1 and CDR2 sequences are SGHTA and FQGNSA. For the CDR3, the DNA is TGTGCCAGCAGCCCGGAGGGATATGGCTACACCTTC. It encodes CASSPEGYGYTF. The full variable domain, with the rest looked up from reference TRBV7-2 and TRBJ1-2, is GAGVSQSPSNKVTEKGKDVELRCDPISGHTALYWYRQSLGQGLEFLIYFQGNSAPDKSGLPSDRFSAERTGGSVSTLTIQRTQQEDSAVYLCASSPEGYGYTFGSGTRLTVV.

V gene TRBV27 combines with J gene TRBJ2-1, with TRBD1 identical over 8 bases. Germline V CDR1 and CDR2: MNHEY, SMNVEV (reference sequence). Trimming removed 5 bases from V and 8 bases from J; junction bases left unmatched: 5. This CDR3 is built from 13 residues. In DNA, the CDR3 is TGTGCCAGCAGTCCGGGACAGGCCCATGAGCAGTTCTTC. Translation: CASSPGQAHEQFF.

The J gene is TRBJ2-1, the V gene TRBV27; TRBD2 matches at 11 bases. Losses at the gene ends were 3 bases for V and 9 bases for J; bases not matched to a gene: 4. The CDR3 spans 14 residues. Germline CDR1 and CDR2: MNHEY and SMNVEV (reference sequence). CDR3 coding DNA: TGTGCCAGCAGTTTGACTAGCGGGACAAGTGAGCAGTTCTTC. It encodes CASSLTSGTSEQFF.

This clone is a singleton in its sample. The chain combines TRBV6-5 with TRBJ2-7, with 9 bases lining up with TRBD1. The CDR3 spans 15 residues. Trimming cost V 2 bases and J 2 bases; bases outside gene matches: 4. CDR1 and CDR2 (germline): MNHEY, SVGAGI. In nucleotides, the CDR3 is TGTGCCAGCAGTTACGCCGGGACAGGGACCTACGAGCAGTACTTC. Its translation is CASSYAGTGTYEQYF.

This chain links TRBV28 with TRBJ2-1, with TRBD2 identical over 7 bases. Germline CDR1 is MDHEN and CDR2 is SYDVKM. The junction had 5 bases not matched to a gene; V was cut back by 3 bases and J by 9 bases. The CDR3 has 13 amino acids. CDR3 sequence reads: CASSFGGSSEQFF. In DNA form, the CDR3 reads TGTGCCAGCAGTTTCGGCGGGAGCTCTGAGCAGTTCTTC.

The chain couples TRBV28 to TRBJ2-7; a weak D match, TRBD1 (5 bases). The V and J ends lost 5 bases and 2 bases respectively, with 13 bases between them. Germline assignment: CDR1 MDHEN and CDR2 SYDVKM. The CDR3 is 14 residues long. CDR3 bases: TGTGCCAGCAGTCCCGACAGCACAGCCTACGAGCAGTACTTC. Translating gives CASSPDSTAYEQYF. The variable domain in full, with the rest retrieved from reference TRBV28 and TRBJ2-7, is DVKVTQSSRYLVKRTGEKVFLECVQDMDHENMFWYRQDPGLGLRLIYFSYDVKMKEKGDIPEGYSVSREKKERFSLILESASTNQTSMYLCASSPDSTAYEQYFGPGTRLTVT.

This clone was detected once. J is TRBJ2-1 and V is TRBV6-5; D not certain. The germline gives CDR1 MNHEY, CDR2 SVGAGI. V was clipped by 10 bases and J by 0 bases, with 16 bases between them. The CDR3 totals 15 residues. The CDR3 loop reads CATRQLLLSYNEQFF. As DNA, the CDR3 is TGTGCCACTCGGCAACTATTACTCTCCTACAATGAGCAGTTCTTC.

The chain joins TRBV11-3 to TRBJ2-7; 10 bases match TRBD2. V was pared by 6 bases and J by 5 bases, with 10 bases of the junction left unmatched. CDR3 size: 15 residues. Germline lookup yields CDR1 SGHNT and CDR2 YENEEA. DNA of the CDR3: TGTGCCAGCAGAAAAGCGGGAGGGCCTCCAAACGAGCAGTACTTC. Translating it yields CASRKAGGPPNEQYF.

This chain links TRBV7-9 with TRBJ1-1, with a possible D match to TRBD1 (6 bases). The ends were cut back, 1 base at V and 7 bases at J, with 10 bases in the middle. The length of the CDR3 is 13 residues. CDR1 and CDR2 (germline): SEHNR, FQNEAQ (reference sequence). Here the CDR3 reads CASSLGGQYEAFF. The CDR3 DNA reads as TGTGCCAGCAGCTTAGGTGGACAGTATGAAGCTTTCTTT.

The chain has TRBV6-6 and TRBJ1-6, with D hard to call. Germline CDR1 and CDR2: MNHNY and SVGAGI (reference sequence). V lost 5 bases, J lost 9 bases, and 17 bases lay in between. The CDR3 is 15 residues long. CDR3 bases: TGTGCCAGCAGTCCTCGGAGCTCAGCGGGTTCACCCCTCCACTTT. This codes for CASSPRSSAGSPLHF.